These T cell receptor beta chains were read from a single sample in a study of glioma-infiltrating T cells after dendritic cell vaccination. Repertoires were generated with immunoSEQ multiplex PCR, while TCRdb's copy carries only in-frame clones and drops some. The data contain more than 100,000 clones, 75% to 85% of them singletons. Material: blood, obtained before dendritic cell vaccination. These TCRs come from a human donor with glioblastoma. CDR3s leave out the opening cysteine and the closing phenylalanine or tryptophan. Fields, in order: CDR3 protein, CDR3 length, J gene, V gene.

CDR3aa: ASSRTGKGANTEAF
len: 14
j_gene: TRBJ1-1
v_gene: TRBV7-8

CDR3aa: ASSLVYTTHPSGTDTQY
len: 17
j_gene: TRBJ2-3
v_gene: TRBV7-9

CDR3aa: ASSYGRGLTEAF
len: 12
j_gene: TRBJ1-1
v_gene: TRBV6-5

CDR3aa: ATWQGGSNTEAF
len: 12
j_gene: TRBJ1-1
v_gene: TRBV10-3

CDR3aa: ASRPLQGSSNYEQY
len: 14
j_gene: TRBJ2-7
v_gene: TRBV18

CDR3aa: AISTSRDTQY
len: 10
j_gene: TRBJ2-3
v_gene: TRBV10-3

CDR3aa: ASRGGAGMNTEAF
len: 13
j_gene: TRBJ1-1
v_gene: TRBV9

CDR3aa: ASSIDQGGNTEAF
len: 13
j_gene: TRBJ1-1
v_gene: TRBV19

CDR3aa: ASSLDPASGTYEQY
len: 14
j_gene: TRBJ2-7
v_gene: TRBV11-2

CDR3aa: ASSLVSGYEQY
len: 11
j_gene: TRBJ2-7
v_gene: TRBV19